This TCR beta chain was captured in a study of blood T cell repertoires in COVID-19. Study at large: Samples came from the United States, Italy and Spain, spanning acute and convalescent COVID-19. Sample material is recorded as cDNA or gDNA derived from T cells, B-cell-depleted T cells, or PBMCs.

The sample holds a few counts of this clone. Libraries were prepared by immunoSEQ multiplex PCR; TCRdb keeps only in-frame clonotypes and omits some of them. Of about 160,000 clones listed, approximately 84% are singletons. CDR3 length equals 14 residues. The germline V gene encodes CDR1 LGHNT and CDR2 FRNRAP. V was shortened by 2 bases and J by 4 bases, with 11 bases between the two germline ends. The receptor comes from a woman of 80 years or more with acute or convalescent COVID-19. The gene calls are TRBV12-5 and TRBJ1-1, with unresolved D. The material sequenced was peripheral blood. The CDR3 sequence: CASGLHNRGTEAFF. The CDR3 DNA reads TGTGCTAGTGGTTTGCACAACCGGGGCACTGAAGCTTTCTTT.